Described below is a single T cell receptor beta chain sequence and its context. What it binds is not known. CDR3 size: 14 residues. Germline trimming cut 0 bases from V and 3 bases from J; bases unmatched to any gene: 3. Germline CDR1 and CDR2: SGDLS and YYNGEE. This record comes from a study of cytomegalovirus exposure and HLA in healthy donors. Regarding the study as a whole: For most TCR sequences rarity was the rule, although some public TCRs occurred in many donors. Subsequent analysis showed first-cohort TCR clusters tending to co-occur in 120 validation repertoires.

Measured with immunoSEQ multiplex PCR; TCRdb has only the in-frame clones, and not every one. The sample yields 90,000 to 130,000 clones, 90% to 97% seen once. The specimen sequenced was PBMCs. The chain has TRBV9 and TRBJ2-7; 7 nucleotides line up with TRBD2. This clonotype originated in a woman aged 18 to 35 in good health and CMV-seronegative. For the CDR3, the DNA is TGTGCCAGCAGCGTAGCGGGGGGTGTCTACGAGCAGTACTTC. Its protein product is CASSVAGGVYEQYF.